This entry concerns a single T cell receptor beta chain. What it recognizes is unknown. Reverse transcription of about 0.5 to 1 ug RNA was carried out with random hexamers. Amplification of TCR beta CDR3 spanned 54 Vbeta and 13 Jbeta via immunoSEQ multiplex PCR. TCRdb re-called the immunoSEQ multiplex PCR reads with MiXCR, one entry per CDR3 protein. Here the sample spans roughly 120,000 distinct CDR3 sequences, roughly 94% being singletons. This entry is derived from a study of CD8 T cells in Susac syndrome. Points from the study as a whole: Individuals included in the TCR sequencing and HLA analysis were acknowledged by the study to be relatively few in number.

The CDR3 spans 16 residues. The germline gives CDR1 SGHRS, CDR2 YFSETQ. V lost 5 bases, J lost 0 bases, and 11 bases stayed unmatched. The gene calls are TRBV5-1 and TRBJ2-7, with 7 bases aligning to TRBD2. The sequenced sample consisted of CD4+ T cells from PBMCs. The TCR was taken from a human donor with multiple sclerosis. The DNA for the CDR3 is TGCGCCAGCAGATTGTGGTCTAGCGGTAACTCCTACGAGCAGTACTTC. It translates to CASRLWSSGNSYEQYF.